Listed here are 7 T cell receptor beta chains from one sample, sequenced in a study of shared T cell receptors in the human thymus (dated by TCRdb to the early 2020s). Library creation used the immunoSEQ multiplex PCR assay. TCRdb took over this immuneACCESS table, retaining in-frame rearrangements with V and J assigned. Such tables are incomplete; in checked studies, under half of the missing clones stem from an unresolved V gene, and the remainder is unexplained. For this sample there are 700,000 to 750,000 clones; roughly 88% appear just once. The ten most abundant clones make up under 0.012% of the sample. These data were also reused for a study on human thymus T cells.

Sequencing was done on a sample of thymocytes. All receptors come from a girl in the first two years of life with a congenital heart defect. Donor details come from another sample of the same person, matched by shared clones.

CDR3 in amino acids: CASSYRLAGGFRLHEQFF. The CDR3 DNA sequence: TGTGCCAGCAGTTACCGACTAGCGGGGGGGTTTAGGCTACATGAGCAGTTCTTC. The chain carries TRBV7-2 and TRBJ2-1; 14 bases fit TRBD2. The CDR3 is made up of 18 amino acids. J gave up 8 bases and V 6 bases, and 15 bases lay outside the gene matches. Germline CDR1 is SGHTA and CDR2 is FQGNSA.

The chain is built from TRBV5-8 and TRBJ1-5; D perhaps matches TRBD1 (5 bases). This CDR3 region has 16 residues. V shed 7 bases and J shed 0 bases, with 17 bases lying between them. Germline V gene lookup returns CDR1 SGHTS and CDR2 YDEGEE. CDR3 DNA sequence: TGTGCCAGCTCTGGGGCAGATAACCTTAGCAATCAGCCCCAGCATTTT. This sequence encodes CASSGADNLSNQPQHF. Filled out from reference TRBV5-8 and TRBJ1-5, the complete variable domain reads EAGVTQSPTHLIKTRGQQATLRCSPISGHTSVYWYQQALGLGLQFLLWYDEGEERNRGNFPPRFSGRQFPNYSSELNVNALELEDSALYLCASSGADNLSNQPQHFGDGTRLSIL.

The sample holds a few counts of this clone. The chain employs TRBV19 and TRBJ1-5; D gene ambiguous. CDR3 length equals 16 residues. Germline values: CDR1 LNHDA, CDR2 SQIVND (reference sequence). Trimming removed 6 bases at V and 0 bases at J, with 15 bases between. CDR3 loop: CASRSDCQDSNQPQHF. The CDR3 nucleotides are TGTGCCAGTAGATCAGATTGCCAGGATAGCAATCAGCCCCAGCATTTT.

This clone was recorded only once. The chain links TRBV19 to TRBJ1-1, with 7 nucleotides matching TRBD1. The CDR3 extends over 16 amino acids. V lost 7 bases to trimming and J lost 2 bases; unmatched junction nucleotides: 13. Germline lookup yields CDR1 LNHDA and CDR2 SQIVND (reference sequence). The CDR3 loop reads CASMRDPGTENTEAFF. Here the CDR3 DNA reads TGTGCCAGTATGAGGGACCCCGGGACAGAAAACACTGAAGCTTTCTTT.

J is TRBJ1-3 and V is TRBV9, with a possible D match to TRBD1 (5 bases). The germline V gene encodes CDR1 SGDLS and CDR2 YYNGEE. The CDR3 length is 17 residues. V dropped 0 bases and J dropped 0 bases, with 13 bases sitting between them. The CDR3 sequence: CASSVVPDRCSGNTIYF. CDR3 sequence (DNA): TGTGCCAGCAGCGTAGTTCCTGACAGATGCTCTGGAAACACCATATATTTT.

The CDR3 sequence: CASSQGQGAYEQYF. CDR3 nucleotide sequence: TGTGCCAGCAGCCAGGGACAGGGGGCCTACGAGCAGTACTTC. V and J are TRBV7-9 and TRBJ2-7; 11 bases line up with TRBD1. V lost 5 bases, J lost 2 bases, and 2 bases stayed unmatched. The CDR3 has 14 amino acids. The germline CDR1 and CDR2 sequences are SEHNR and FQNEAQ (reference sequence).

The rearrangement uses TRBV5-4 and TRBJ2-3; D is undetermined. Germline V gene sequence: CDR1 SGHNT, CDR2 YYREEE (reference sequence). This CDR3 is built from 11 residues. The V end lost 2 bases, the J end lost 6 bases, and 4 bases lay between the germline ends. The CDR3 bases are TGTGCCAGCAGCTTTGAGGATACGCAGTATTTT. This translates into CASSFEDTQYF. Based on the CDR3 plus reference TRBV5-4 and TRBJ2-3, the full variable domain is ETGVTQSPTHLIKTRGQQVTLRCSSQSGHNTVSWYQQALGQGPQFIFQYYREEENGRGNFPPRFSGLQFPNYSSELNVNALELDDSALYLCASSFEDTQYFGPGTRLTVL.